This TCR beta chain originates from a study of T cells after yellow fever vaccination. The study, taken as a whole, reports: A faster peak, day 5 versus 15, was reached by the weaker secondary response. The bulk population could contribute abundant contaminating clonotypes to FACS-sorted repertoires. Primary-vaccination clones mostly resurfaced post-booster (roughly 97% CD4, 85% to 90% CD8).

TCRdb used MiXCR to reprocess the 5' RACE reads, holding one entry per CDR3 protein. Of hundreds of thousands of distinct CDR3 sequences in the sample, about 12% are singletons; the top ten hold more than 3%. CDR1 is MNHEY, CDR2 SVGAGI, per germline. The V end lost 2 bases, the J end lost 10 bases, and 9 bases lay between the germline ends. The CDR3 is made up of 13 amino acids. Worth noting for this clonotype: No antigen is known for it.

Sample: CD4+ T cells sorted from PBMCs, taken 15 days after the yellow fever booster vaccination. The V gene is TRBV6-5, the J gene TRBJ1-6; D unresolved. The origin of this receptor is a man aged 18-30 years who received the YFV17D yellow fever vaccine. CDR3 amino acids: CASSYRGGSPLHF. As DNA, the CDR3 is TGTGCCAGCAGTTACCGTGGTGGGTCACCCCTCCACTTT.